Detailed here is one TCR beta chain. Its matching antigen is unknown. This sample is drawn from a study of graft-versus-host responses after intestinal transplantation. On the study more broadly: Recipients had multivisceral, liver-intestinal, or isolated intestinal transplants. Anti-thymocyte globulin induction was given to all recipients, followed by tacrolimus and steroids for around 3 years. General study results and limits: Early post-transplant declines in HvG were associated with peak levels of circulating GvH clones.

The V and J ends lost 3 bases and 4 bases respectively, with 6 bases between them. This CDR3 is built from 12 residues. Germline V gene data show CDR1 as KGHSH and CDR2 as LQKENI. Generated by immunoSEQ multiplex PCR, the TCRdb table keeps only in-frame clones and is missing some. The sample consists of 140,000 or so clones, approximately 91% of them appearing once. This specimen consisted of unstimulated CD4+ T cells sorted from spleen or lymph node cells, obtained before intestinal transplant. This receptor was obtained from a human donor who received an intestinal transplant. The chain couples TRBV18 to TRBJ1-1; D ambiguous. The CDR3 DNA sequence: TGTGCCAGCTCACCTTTAGGCACTGAAGCTTTCTTT. This sequence encodes CASSPLGTEAFF.